Listed below are T cell receptor beta chains from one sample, sequenced in a study of radiotherapy plus CTLA-4 blockade in lung cancer. Profiled with immunoSEQ multiplex PCR; TCRdb holds only in-frame clones, not every one. This table holds roughly 71,000 clones, 78% found once. The sequencing used peripheral blood, collected from a patient treated with radiotherapy plus ipilimumab. Every receptor here comes from a human donor with non-small cell lung cancer who had a complete response to radiotherapy plus ipilimumab. Both conserved end residues are part of each CDR3. D genes are given only for firm matches. Size tells how often a clone was seen (once, few, many) or the class of an expanded clone, and some rows leave it out.

size,J,D,V,CDR3,DNA
NA,TRBJ1-2,NA,TRBV7-9,CASSFASQGENTF,TGTGCCAGCAGCTTTGCTTCACAGGGCGAGAACACCTTC
NA,TRBJ2-1,TRBD2,TRBV9,CASSVNMGGLSYNEQFF,TGTGCCAGCAGCGTAAATATGGGAGGGCTCTCCTACAATGAGCAGTTCTTC
NA,TRBJ2-7,NA,TRBV11-2,CASSSSPGYEQYF,TGTGCCAGCAGCAGTAGTCCTGGCTACGAGCAGTACTTC
NA,TRBJ1-6,TRBD1,TRBV18,CASSPAGQGNSPLHF,TGTGCCAGCTCACCTGCGGGACAGGGGAATTCACCCCTCCACTTT
NA,TRBJ2-3,NA,TRBV19,CASSMAMEGPMGDTQYF,TGTGCCAGTAGTATGGCTATGGAGGGGCCGATGGGAGATACGCAGTATTTT
NA,TRBJ2-1,TRBD1,TRBV7-9,CASRGQGSENEQFF,TGTGCCAGCAGGGGACAGGGGAGTGAGAATGAGCAGTTCTTC
NA,TRBJ2-2,TRBD2,TRBV13,CASSYPRLAGATGELFF,TGTGCCAGCAGCTATCCCAGGCTAGCGGGAGCCACCGGGGAGCTGTTTTTT
NA,TRBJ2-1,TRBD1,TRBV5-6,CASSLGQGAFF,TGTGCCAGCAGCTTGGGGCAGGGGGCGTTCTTC
NA,TRBJ2-5,NA,TRBV6-5,CASSRPTGSQETQYF,TGTGCCAGCAGCCGGCCGACAGGTAGCCAAGAGACCCAGTACTTC
NA,TRBJ1-6,NA,TRBV7-2,CASSQDPGNSPLHF,TGCGCCAGCAGCCAAGATCCCGGTAATTCACCCCTCCACTTT
NA,TRBJ1-2,NA,TRBV5-6,CASRWGLEYGYTF,TGTGCCAGCAGGTGGGGATTGGAGTATGGCTACACCTTC
NA,TRBJ1-2,NA,TRBV11-3,CASSLDKTARPGYTF,TGTGCCAGCAGCTTAGATAAGACAGCTAGGCCTGGCTACACCTTC
NA,TRBJ2-1,TRBD2,TRBV9,CASSEGLAGGISYNEQFF,TGTGCCAGCAGCGAGGGACTAGCGGGGGGAATCTCCTACAATGAGCAGTTCTTC
NA,TRBJ2-1,TRBD2,TRBV19,CASSTQRGDYNEQFF,TGTGCCAGTAGTACCCAGCGGGGGGATTACAATGAGCAGTTCTTC
few,TRBJ2-5,NA,TRBV7-9,CASSYRATGETQYF,TGTGCCAGCAGCTACAGGGCCACCGGAGAGACCCAGTACTTC
NA,TRBJ2-1,TRBD1,TRBV4-1,CASSHGTGDLLTHGEQFF,TGCGCCAGCAGCCATGGGACAGGCGACTTACTAACGCATGGTGAGCAGTTCTTC
NA,TRBJ1-4,NA,TRBV13,CASSPTAIGEKLFF,TGTGCCAGCAGCCCGACAGCGATTGGTGAAAAACTGTTTTTT
NA,TRBJ2-7,TRBD1,TRBV6-6,CASSDRTGISYEQYF,TGTGCCAGCAGCGATAGGACAGGGATCTCCTACGAGCAGTACTTC
few,TRBJ2-1,NA,TRBV6-6,CASSLDSTNEQFF,TGTGCCAGCAGTCTGGACAGCACGAATGAGCAGTTCTTC
NA,TRBJ2-6,NA,TRBV14,CASSQGGSLLSGANVLTF,TGTGCCAGCAGCCAAGGCGGCAGTCTCCTCTCTGGGGCCAACGTCCTGACTTTC
NA,TRBJ1-4,NA,TRBV5-1,CASSLEGTNEKLFF,TGCGCCAGCAGCTTGGAAGGGACTAATGAAAAACTGTTTTTT
NA,TRBJ1-1,TRBD1,TRBV10-2,CASGQGRNTEAFF,TGCGCCAGCGGACAGGGCCGGAACACTGAAGCTTTCTTT
few,TRBJ2-2,TRBD2,TRBV4-1,CASYPSTGGYTGELFF,TGCGCCAGCTACCCCTCCACGGGGGGGTACACCGGGGAGCTGTTTTTT
NA,TRBJ1-2,TRBD1,TRBV28,CASSLQGQGAGYGYTF,TGTGCCAGCAGTTTGCAGGGACAGGGGGCGGGGTATGGCTACACCTTC
NA,TRBJ2-2,NA,TRBV21-1,CAGTGELFF,TGTGCCGGGACCGGGGAGCTGTTTTTT
NA,TRBJ1-1,NA,TRBV6-5,CASRRGENTEAFF,TGTGCCAGCCGGAGGGGGGAAAACACTGAAGCTTTCTTT
NA,TRBJ2-7,NA,TRBV18,CASSPSGSIYEQYF,TGTGCCAGCTCACCCTCCGGGTCTATCTACGAGCAGTACTTC
NA,TRBJ2-3,NA,TRBV4-3,CASSQEPLDTQYF,TGCGCCAGCAGCCAAGAACCGTTAGATACGCAGTATTTT
NA,TRBJ1-5,TRBD1,TRBV4-1,CASSQAGQANQPQHF,TGCGCCAGCAGCCAGGCGGGACAGGCCAATCAGCCCCAGCATTTT
NA,TRBJ1-5,TRBD1,TRBV6-5,CASSYGRGTNQPQHF,TGTGCCAGCAGTTATGGCAGGGGGACCAATCAGCCCCAGCATTTT
NA,TRBJ1-6,NA,TRBV9,CASSVEQGRNSPLHF,TGTGCCAGCAGCGTAGAACAGGGACGGAATTCACCCCTCCACTTT
NA,TRBJ2-3,NA,TRBV7-9,CASSFGGSADTQYF,TGTGCCAGCAGCTTCGGGGGCTCAGCAGATACGCAGTATTTT
NA,TRBJ1-5,TRBD1,TRBV25-1,CASITDRDFNQPQHF,TGTGCCAGCATTACGGACAGGGATTTCAATCAGCCCCAGCATTTT
NA,TRBJ2-5,NA,TRBV28,CASSLLSGQETQYF,TGTGCCAGCAGTTTGTTGTCAGGTCAAGAGACCCAGTACTTC
few,TRBJ1-2,NA,TRBV19,CASSATGSPYGYTF,TGTGCCAGTAGTGCCACAGGGTCCCCCTATGGCTACACCTTC
NA,TRBJ1-2,NA,TRBV6-5,CASSYSKQGRYGYTF,TGTGCCAGCAGTTACTCGAAACAGGGCCGCTATGGCTACACCTTC
once,TRBJ1-5,TRBD1,TRBV6-5,CASRSQGVGNQPQHF,TGTGCCAGCAGATCACAGGGGGTTGGCAATCAGCCCCAGCATTTT
many,TRBJ2-7,NA,TRBV11-2,CASSLHPGGRTYEQYF,TGTGCCAGCAGCTTACATCCGGGGGGCCGAACCTACGAGCAGTACTTC
NA,TRBJ1-2,NA,TRBV2,CASRHPEPTNYGYTF,TGTGCCAGCAGACACCCAGAACCTACTAACTATGGCTACACCTTC
NA,TRBJ2-7,NA,TRBV6-1,CASRSGTVIFEQYF,TGTGCCAGCAGGTCCGGGACTGTGATTTTCGAGCAGTACTTC
few,TRBJ2-3,TRBD2,TRBV7-8,CASSSQAGGLRTDTQYF,TGTGCCAGCAGCTCCCAGGCGGGGGGCTTACGCACAGATACGCAGTATTTT
NA,TRBJ1-3,NA,TRBV21-1,CASRMRDNSGNTIYF,TGTGCCAGCAGGATGCGGGACAACTCTGGAAACACCATATATTTT
NA,TRBJ2-1,NA,TRBV4-3,CASSQESAGLPVNEQFF,TGCGCCAGCAGCCAAGAATCGGCGGGCTTACCGGTCAATGAGCAGTTCTTC
NA,TRBJ2-3,NA,TRBV5-5,CASRAGTTDTQYF,TGTGCCAGCAGGGCCGGGACCACAGATACGCAGTATTTT
NA,TRBJ2-5,NA,TRBV28,CASSSGLQETQYF,TGTGCCAGCAGCTCCGGACTCCAAGAGACCCAGTACTTC
NA,TRBJ2-3,NA,TRBV19,CASSLGFTDTQYF,TGTGCCAGTAGCCTGGGCTTCACAGATACGCAGTATTTT